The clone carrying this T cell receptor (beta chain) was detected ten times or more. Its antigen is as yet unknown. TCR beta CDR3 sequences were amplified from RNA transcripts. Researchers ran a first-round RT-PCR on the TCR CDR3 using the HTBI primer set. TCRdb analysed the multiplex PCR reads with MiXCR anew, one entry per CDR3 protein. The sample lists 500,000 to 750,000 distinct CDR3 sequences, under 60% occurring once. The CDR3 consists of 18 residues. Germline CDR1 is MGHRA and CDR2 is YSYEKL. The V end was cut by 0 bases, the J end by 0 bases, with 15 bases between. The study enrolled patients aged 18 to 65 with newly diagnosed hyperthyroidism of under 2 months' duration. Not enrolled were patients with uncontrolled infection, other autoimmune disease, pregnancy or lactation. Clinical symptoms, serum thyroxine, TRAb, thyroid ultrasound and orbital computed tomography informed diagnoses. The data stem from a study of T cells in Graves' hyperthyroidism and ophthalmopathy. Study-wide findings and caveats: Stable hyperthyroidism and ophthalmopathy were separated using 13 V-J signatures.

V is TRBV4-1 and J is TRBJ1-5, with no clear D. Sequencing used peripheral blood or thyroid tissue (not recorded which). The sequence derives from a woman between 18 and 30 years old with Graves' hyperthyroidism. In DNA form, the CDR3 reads TGCGCCAGCAGCCAAGACGATTCATGGGCGACTAGCAATCAGCCCCAGCATTTT. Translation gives CASSQDDSWATSNQPQHF.